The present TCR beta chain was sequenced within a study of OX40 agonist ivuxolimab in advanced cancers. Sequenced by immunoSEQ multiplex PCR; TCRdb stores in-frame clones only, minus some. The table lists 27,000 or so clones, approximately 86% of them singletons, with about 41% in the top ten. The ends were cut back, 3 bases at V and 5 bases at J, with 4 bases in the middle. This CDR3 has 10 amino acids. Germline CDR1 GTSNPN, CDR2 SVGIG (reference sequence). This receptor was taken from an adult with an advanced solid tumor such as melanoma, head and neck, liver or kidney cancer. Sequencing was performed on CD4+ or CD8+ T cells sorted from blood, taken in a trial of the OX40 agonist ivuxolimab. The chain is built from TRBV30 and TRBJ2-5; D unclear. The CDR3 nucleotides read TGTGCCTGGAGGGGGGAGACCCAGTACTTC. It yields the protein CAWRGETQYF.